This entry is about one T cell receptor (beta chain). Antigen specificity is unknown. The data originate from a study of response to subunit inactivated influenza vaccine. One entry per CDR3 protein results from TCRdb running MiXCR on the RT-PCR reads. Seen here are some 850,000 distinct CDR3 sequences, around a sixth observed once, and the top ten hold 9.5% to 13%. The V and J ends lost 3 bases and 3 bases, in that order; junction bases with no gene match: 10. This CDR3 region has 16 residues. In germline, CDR1 is DFQATT, CDR2 SNEGSKA (reference sequence). Study-wide points: Each seasonal flu vaccination may recruit only limited new T cells, authors suggested.

The chain carries TRBV20-1 and TRBJ2-7; the match to TRBD2 covers 11 bases. This TCR was sampled from a man aged 50-59 years who received an inactivated influenza vaccine. The sequenced sample was PBMCs from blood, obtained about 5 days after vaccination. CDR3 residues: CSASLAGGSLRYEQYF. The DNA for the CDR3 is TGCAGTGCTAGTCTAGCGGGAGGAAGCCTACGCTACGAGCAGTACTTC.